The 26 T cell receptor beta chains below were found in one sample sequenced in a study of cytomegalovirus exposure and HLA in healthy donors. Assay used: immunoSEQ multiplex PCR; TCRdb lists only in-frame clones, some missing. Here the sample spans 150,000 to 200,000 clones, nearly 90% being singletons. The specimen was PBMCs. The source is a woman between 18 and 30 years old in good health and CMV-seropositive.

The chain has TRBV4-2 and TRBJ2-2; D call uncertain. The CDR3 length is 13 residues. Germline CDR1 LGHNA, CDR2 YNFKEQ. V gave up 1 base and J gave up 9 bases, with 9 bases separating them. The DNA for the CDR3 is TGTGCCAGCAGCCAAGCCTCCGGTCGGGAGCTGTTTTTT. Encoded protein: CASSQASGRELFF.

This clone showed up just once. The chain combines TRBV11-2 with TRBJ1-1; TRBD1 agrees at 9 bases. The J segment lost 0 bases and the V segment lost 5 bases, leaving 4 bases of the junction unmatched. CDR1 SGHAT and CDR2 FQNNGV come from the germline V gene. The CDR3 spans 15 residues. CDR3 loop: CASSPDRGVNTEAFF. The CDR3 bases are TGTGCCAGCAGCCCCGACAGGGGGGTGAACACTGAAGCTTTCTTT. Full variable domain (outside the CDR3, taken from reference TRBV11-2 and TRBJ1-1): EAGVAQSPRYKIIEKRQSVAFWCNPISGHATLYWYQQILGQGPKLLIQFQNNGVVDDSQLPKDRFSAERLKGVDSTLKIQPAKLEDSAVYLCASSPDRGVNTEAFFGQGTRLTVV.

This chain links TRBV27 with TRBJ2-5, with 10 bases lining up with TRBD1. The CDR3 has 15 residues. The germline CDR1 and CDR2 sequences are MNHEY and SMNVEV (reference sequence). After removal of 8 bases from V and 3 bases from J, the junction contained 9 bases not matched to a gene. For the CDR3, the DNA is TGTGCCAGCTCCGCTAAGGGGACAGGGGAAGAGACCCAGTACTTC. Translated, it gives CASSAKGTGEETQYF.

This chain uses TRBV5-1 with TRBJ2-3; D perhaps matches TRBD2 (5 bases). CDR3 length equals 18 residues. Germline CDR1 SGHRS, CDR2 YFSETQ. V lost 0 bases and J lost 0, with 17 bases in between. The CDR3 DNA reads TGCGCCAGCAGCTTGGTGGCGCTTGGAGGATCCAGCACAGATACGCAGTATTTT. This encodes CASSLVALGGSSTDTQYF.

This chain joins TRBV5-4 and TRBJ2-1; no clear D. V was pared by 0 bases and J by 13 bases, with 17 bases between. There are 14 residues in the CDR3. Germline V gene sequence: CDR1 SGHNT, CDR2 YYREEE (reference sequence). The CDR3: CASSLEEPGSQQFF. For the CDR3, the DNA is TGTGCCAGCAGCTTGGAGGAGCCCGGCAGCCAACAGTTCTTC.

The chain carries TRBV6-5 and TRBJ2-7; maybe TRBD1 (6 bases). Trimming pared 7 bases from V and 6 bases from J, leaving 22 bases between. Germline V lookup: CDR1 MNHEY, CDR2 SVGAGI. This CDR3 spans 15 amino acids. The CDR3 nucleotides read TGTGCCAGCATCCAACAGGGACCCACAACAACCGAGCAGTACTTC. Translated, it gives CASIQQGPTTTEQYF.

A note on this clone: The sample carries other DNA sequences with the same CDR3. The CDR3 DNA is TGTGCCAGCAGTTCCCTAGCGGGAGGGCCAGATACGCAGTATTTT. Residues: CASSSLAGGPDTQYF. This sequence joins TRBV28 and TRBJ2-3; 12 positions agree with TRBD2. Germline loops: CDR1 MDHEN, CDR2 SYDVKM. This CDR3 comprises 15 residues. Unmatched junction bases numbered 3, after V lost 4 bases and J lost 4 bases.

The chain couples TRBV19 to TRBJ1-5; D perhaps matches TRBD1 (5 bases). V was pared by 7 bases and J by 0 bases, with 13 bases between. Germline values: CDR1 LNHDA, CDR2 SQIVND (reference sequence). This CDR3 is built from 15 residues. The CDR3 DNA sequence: TGTGCCAGTACCCCCGGGACTTCTAGCAATCAGCCCCAGCATTTT. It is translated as CASTPGTSSNQPQHF.

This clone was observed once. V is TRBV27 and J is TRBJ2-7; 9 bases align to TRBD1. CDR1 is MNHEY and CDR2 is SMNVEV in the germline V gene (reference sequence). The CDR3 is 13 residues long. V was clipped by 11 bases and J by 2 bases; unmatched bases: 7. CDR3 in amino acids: CACRRTGAYEQYF. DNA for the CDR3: TGTGCCTGCCGTCGGACAGGGGCCTACGAGCAGTACTTC.

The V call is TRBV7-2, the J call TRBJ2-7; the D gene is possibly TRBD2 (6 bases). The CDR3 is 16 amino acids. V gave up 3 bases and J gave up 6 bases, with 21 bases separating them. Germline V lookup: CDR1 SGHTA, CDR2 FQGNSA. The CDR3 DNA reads TGTGCCAGCAGCTTTTGGGGGGAACTCAATGTACGCGAGCAGTACTTC. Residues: CASSFWGELNVREQYF.

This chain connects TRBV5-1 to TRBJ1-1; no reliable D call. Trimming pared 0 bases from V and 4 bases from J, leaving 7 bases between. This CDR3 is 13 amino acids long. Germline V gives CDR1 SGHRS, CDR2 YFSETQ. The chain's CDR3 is CASSLAFGTEAFF. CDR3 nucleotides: TGCGCCAGCAGCTTGGCCTTCGGCACTGAAGCTTTCTTT.

The CDR3 DNA follows: TGTGCCAGCGTTAAACAACAGGGCCTAACTGGCTACACCTTC. This codes for CASVKQQGLTGYTF. The chain recombines TRBV6-5 with TRBJ1-2; a possible D gene is TRBD1 (6 bases). V was shortened by 8 bases and J by 7 bases, with 20 bases between the two germline ends. Germline assignment: CDR1 MNHEY and CDR2 SVGAGI. The CDR3 has 14 amino acids.

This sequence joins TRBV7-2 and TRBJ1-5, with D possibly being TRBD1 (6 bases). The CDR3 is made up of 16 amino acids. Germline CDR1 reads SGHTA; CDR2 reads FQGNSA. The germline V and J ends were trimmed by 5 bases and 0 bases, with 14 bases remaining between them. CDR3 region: CASSLRDTYSNQPQHF. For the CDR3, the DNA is TGTGCCAGCAGCCTTCGGGACACCTATAGCAATCAGCCCCAGCATTTT.

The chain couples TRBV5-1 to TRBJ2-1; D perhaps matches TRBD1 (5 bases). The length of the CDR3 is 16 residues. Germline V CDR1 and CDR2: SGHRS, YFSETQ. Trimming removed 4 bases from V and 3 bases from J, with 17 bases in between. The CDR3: CASSPRQTTGYNEQFF. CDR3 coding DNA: TGCGCCAGCAGCCCGAGACAGACCACCGGCTACAATGAGCAGTTCTTC.

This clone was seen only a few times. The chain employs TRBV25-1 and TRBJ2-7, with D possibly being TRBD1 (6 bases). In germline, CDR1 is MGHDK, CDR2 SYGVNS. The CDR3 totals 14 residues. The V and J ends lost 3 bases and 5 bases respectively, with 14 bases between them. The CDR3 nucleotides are TGTGCCAGCAGTGATGTTGACAGGACCAACGAGCAGTACTTC. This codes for CASSDVDRTNEQYF.

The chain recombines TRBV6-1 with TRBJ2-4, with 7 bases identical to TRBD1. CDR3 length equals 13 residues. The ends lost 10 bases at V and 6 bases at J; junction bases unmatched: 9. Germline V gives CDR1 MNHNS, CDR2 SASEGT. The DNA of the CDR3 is TGTGCCACAACGGGACAGCAGGGAAACATTCAGTACTTC. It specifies CATTGQQGNIQYF.

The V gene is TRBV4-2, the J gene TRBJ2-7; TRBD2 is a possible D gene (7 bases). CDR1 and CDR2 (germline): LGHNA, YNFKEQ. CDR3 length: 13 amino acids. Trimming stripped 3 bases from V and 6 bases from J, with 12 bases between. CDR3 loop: CASSQGGGLEQYF. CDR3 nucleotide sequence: TGTGCCAGCAGCCAGGGGGGGGGCCTCGAGCAGTACTTC.

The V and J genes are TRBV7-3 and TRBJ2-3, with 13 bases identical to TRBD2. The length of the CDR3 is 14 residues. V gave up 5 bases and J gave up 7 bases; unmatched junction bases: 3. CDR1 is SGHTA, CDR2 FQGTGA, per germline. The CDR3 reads CASSLGLAGHTQYF. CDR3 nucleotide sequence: TGTGCCAGCAGCCTGGGACTAGCGGGACATACGCAGTATTTT.

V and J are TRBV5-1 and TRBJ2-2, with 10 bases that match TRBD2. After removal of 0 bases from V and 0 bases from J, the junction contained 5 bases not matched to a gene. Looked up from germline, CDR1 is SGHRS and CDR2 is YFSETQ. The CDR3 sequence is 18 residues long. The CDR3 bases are TGCGCCAGCAGCTTGGTCCCTAGCGGGAGTCCGAACACCGGGGAGCTGTTTTTT. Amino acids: CASSLVPSGSPNTGELFF.

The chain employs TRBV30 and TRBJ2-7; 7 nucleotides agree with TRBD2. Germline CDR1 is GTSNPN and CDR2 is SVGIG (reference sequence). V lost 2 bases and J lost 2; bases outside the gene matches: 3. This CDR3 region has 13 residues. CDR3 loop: CAWSPGLAYEQYF. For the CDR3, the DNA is TGTGCCTGGAGTCCAGGACTAGCCTACGAGCAGTACTTC.

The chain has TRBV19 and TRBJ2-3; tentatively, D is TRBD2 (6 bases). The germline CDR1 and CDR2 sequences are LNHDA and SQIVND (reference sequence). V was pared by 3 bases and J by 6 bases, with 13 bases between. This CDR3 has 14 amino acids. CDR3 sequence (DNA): TGTGCCAGTAGTATTTTCGGCGGGACGGATACGCAGTATTTT. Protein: CASSIFGGTDTQYF.

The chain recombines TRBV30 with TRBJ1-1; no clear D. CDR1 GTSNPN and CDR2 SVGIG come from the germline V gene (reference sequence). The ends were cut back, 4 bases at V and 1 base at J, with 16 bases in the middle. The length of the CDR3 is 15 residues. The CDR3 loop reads CAWIPRGWGNTEAFF. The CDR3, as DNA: TGTGCCTGGATCCCCCGGGGATGGGGGAACACTGAAGCTTTCTTT.

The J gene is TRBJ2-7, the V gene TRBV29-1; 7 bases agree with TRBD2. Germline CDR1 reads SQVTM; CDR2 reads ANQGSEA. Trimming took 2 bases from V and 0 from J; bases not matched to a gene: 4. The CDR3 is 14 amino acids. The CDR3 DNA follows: TGCAGCGTTGAAAGCGGGGCGAACTCCTACGAGCAGTACTTC. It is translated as CSVESGANSYEQYF.

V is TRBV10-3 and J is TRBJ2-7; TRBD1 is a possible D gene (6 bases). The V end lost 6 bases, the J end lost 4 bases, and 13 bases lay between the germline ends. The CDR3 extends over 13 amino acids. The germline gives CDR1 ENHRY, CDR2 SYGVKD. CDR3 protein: CAISSKTGYEQYF. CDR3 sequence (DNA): TGTGCCATCAGCAGTAAAACAGGGTACGAGCAGTACTTC.

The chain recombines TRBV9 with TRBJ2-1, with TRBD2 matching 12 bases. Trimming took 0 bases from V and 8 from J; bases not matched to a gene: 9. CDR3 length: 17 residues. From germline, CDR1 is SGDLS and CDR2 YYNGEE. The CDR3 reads CASSVDASGRAGDEQFF. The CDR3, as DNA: TGTGCCAGCAGCGTAGACGCTAGCGGGAGGGCCGGGGATGAGCAGTTCTTC.

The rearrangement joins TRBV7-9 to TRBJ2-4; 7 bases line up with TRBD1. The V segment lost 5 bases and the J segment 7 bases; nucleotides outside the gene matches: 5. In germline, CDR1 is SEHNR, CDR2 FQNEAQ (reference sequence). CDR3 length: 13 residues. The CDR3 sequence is CASSPTGENIQYF. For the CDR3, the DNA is TGTGCCAGCAGCCCCACAGGGGAGAACATTCAGTACTTC.